Listed below are T cell receptor beta chains from one sample, sequenced in a study of blood T cells in healthy people across ages. A single record per CDR3 protein comes from TCRdb applying MiXCR to the 5' RACE reads. The sample includes hundreds of thousands of distinct CDR3 sequences, about 27% of them seen just once. This sample was also put to use in a study of T cells of mothers and their children.

Sequenced: blood. The receptors were gathered from a boy aged 2 to 10 in good health. Both conserved end residues are part of each CDR3. A D gene is named only where the DNA matches it firmly. A clone size is listed for some rows: how often the clone was seen (once, few, many), or a class if it is expanded.

clone_size: -; v_call: TRBV12-3/TRBV12-4; d_call: -; j_call: TRBJ2-3; cdr3_nt: TGTGCCAGCAGTACCACCCCCCCAGATACGCAGTATTTT; cdr3_aa: CASSTTPPDTQYF
clone_size: -; v_call: TRBV4-1; d_call: -; j_call: TRBJ2-5; cdr3_nt: TGCGCCAGCAGCCAAGTCCTAGGAGCGTGGGAGACCCAGTACTTC; cdr3_aa: CASSQVLGAWETQYF
clone_size: -; v_call: TRBV10-3; d_call: -; j_call: TRBJ2-1; cdr3_nt: TGTGCCATCAGTGAGTCGACCGACAGAGAGCAGTTCTTC; cdr3_aa: CAISESTDREQFF
clone_size: few; v_call: TRBV20-1; d_call: -; j_call: TRBJ2-7; cdr3_nt: TGCAGTGTGAAATGGGGGCTCCTTAACGAGCAGTACTTC; cdr3_aa: CSVKWGLLNEQYF
clone_size: -; v_call: TRBV29-1; d_call: -; j_call: TRBJ1-1; cdr3_nt: TGCAGCGTTGGAGGAAGCGTGAACACTGAAGCTTTCTTT; cdr3_aa: CSVGGSVNTEAFF
clone_size: few; v_call: TRBV19; d_call: TRBD1; j_call: TRBJ2-7; cdr3_nt: TGTGCCAGTAGTATCGGACAGGGAACTCCCTACGAGCAGTACTTC; cdr3_aa: CASSIGQGTPYEQYF
clone_size: -; v_call: TRBV7-2; d_call: TRBD2; j_call: TRBJ2-3; cdr3_nt: TGTGCCAGCAGCTCCTGGGCCCTAGCGGGTTCCGATACGCAGTATTTT; cdr3_aa: CASSSWALAGSDTQYF
clone_size: -; v_call: TRBV2; d_call: TRBD2; j_call: TRBJ2-5; cdr3_nt: TGTGCCAGCAGTGAAGCAGCGGGGGCACAGACCCAGTACTTC; cdr3_aa: CASSEAAGAQTQYF
clone_size: few; v_call: TRBV12-3/TRBV12-4; d_call: -; j_call: TRBJ1-1; cdr3_nt: TGTGCCAGCAGTTTGGGTATAGGGGCTTTCTTT; cdr3_aa: CASSLGIGAFF
clone_size: -; v_call: TRBV5-6; d_call: -; j_call: TRBJ1-1; cdr3_nt: TGTGCCAGCAGCTTCCCGGGACTAATGAACACTGAAGCTTTCTTT; cdr3_aa: CASSFPGLMNTEAFF
clone_size: -; v_call: TRBV14; d_call: -; j_call: TRBJ2-4; cdr3_nt: TGTGCCAGCAGCCCGGGATGGGAGAAAAACATTCAGTACTTC; cdr3_aa: CASSPGWEKNIQYF
clone_size: -; v_call: TRBV5-1; d_call: TRBD1; j_call: TRBJ1-1; cdr3_nt: TGCGCCAGCAGCTCGACAGGGAGGGGGAACACTGGAGCTTTCTTT; cdr3_aa: CASSSTGRGNTGAFF
clone_size: many; v_call: TRBV29-1; d_call: -; j_call: TRBJ1-1; cdr3_nt: TGCAGCGTTCTAGGGGGGGGAAGGTACACTGAAGCTTTCTTT; cdr3_aa: CSVLGGGRYTEAFF
clone_size: -; v_call: TRBV9; d_call: TRBD1; j_call: TRBJ1-1; cdr3_nt: TGTGCCAGCAGCGAAGGGACAGCTGAAGCTTTCTTT; cdr3_aa: CASSEGTAEAFF
clone_size: -; v_call: TRBV10-3; d_call: -; j_call: TRBJ1-3; cdr3_nt: TGTGCCTCCCGAGACAGCTACGGCTCTGGAAACACCATATATTTT; cdr3_aa: CASRDSYGSGNTIYF
clone_size: medium-sized; v_call: TRBV27; d_call: -; j_call: TRBJ1-4; cdr3_nt: TGTGCCAGCAGTTCCGGGGCAGCAACTAATGAAAAACTGTTTTTT; cdr3_aa: CASSSGAATNEKLFF
clone_size: -; v_call: TRBV7-8; d_call: -; j_call: TRBJ2-3; cdr3_nt: TGTGCCAGCAGCCCGAGTCGGGAAACAGATACGCAGTATTTT; cdr3_aa: CASSPSRETDTQYF
clone_size: few; v_call: TRBV18; d_call: -; j_call: TRBJ1-6; cdr3_nt: TGTGCCAGCTCACCGGCGATGGCGGATCGTGCCCTCCACTTT; cdr3_aa: CASSPAMADRALHF
clone_size: -; v_call: TRBV7-9; d_call: -; j_call: TRBJ2-4; cdr3_nt: TGTGCCAGCAGCTTGATGGGGCAGGGAAGGGGCAAAAACATTCAGTACTTC; cdr3_aa: CASSLMGQGRGKNIQYF
clone_size: -; v_call: TRBV12-3/TRBV12-4; d_call: -; j_call: TRBJ2-1; cdr3_nt: TGTGCCAGCATGGGTGGGCGTTCATCCAATGAGCAGTTCTTC; cdr3_aa: CASMGGRSSNEQFF
clone_size: -; v_call: TRBV6-5; d_call: -; j_call: TRBJ2-4; cdr3_nt: TGTGCCAGCAGTAGGGGGGACTTTACCAAAAACATTCAGTACTTC; cdr3_aa: CASSRGDFTKNIQYF
clone_size: -; v_call: TRBV29-1; d_call: TRBD1; j_call: TRBJ2-2; cdr3_nt: TGCAGCGTTGGAGGGGGCTTGGGCGGGGAGCTGTTTTTT; cdr3_aa: CSVGGGLGGELFF
clone_size: -; v_call: TRBV12-3/TRBV12-4; d_call: -; j_call: TRBJ2-5; cdr3_nt: TGTGCCAGCAGTTTAGGGGTTTGGGGAGAGACCCAGTACTTC; cdr3_aa: CASSLGVWGETQYF
clone_size: -; v_call: TRBV29-1; d_call: -; j_call: TRBJ2-2; cdr3_nt: TGCAGCGTTGGGCACCTGAACACCGGGGAGCTGTTTTTT; cdr3_aa: CSVGHLNTGELFF
clone_size: few; v_call: TRBV29-1; d_call: -; j_call: TRBJ2-7; cdr3_nt: TGCAGCGTTGAAATTGTTGGAGGAGGTTTTCACTACGAGCAGTACTTC; cdr3_aa: CSVEIVGGGFHYEQYF
clone_size: -; v_call: TRBV27; d_call: TRBD2; j_call: TRBJ2-7; cdr3_nt: TGTGCCAGCTCTCGAACTAGCGGGAGGGCCAACGAGCAGTACTTC; cdr3_aa: CASSRTSGRANEQYF
clone_size: -; v_call: TRBV20-1; d_call: TRBD2; j_call: TRBJ2-1; cdr3_nt: TGCAGTGCTGGTAGCGGGGGGGTGACTGAGCAGTTCTTC; cdr3_aa: CSAGSGGVTEQFF
clone_size: -; v_call: TRBV11-2; d_call: -; j_call: TRBJ1-1; cdr3_nt: TGTGCCAGCAGCTTAGGGCGCCGGACTGAAGCTTTCTTT; cdr3_aa: CASSLGRRTEAFF
clone_size: few; v_call: TRBV11-2; d_call: TRBD2; j_call: TRBJ2-1; cdr3_nt: TGTGCCAGCAGCTTGCATCCGGGACTAGCGGGAGCTTCGGCCAACAATGAGCAGTTCTTC; cdr3_aa: CASSLHPGLAGASANNEQFF
clone_size: -; v_call: TRBV5-1; d_call: -; j_call: TRBJ2-1; cdr3_nt: TGCGCCAGCACCGCTTGGAGAGGGGGGGCAGATGAGCAGTTCTTC; cdr3_aa: CASTAWRGGADEQFF
clone_size: -; v_call: TRBV12-3/TRBV12-4; d_call: -; j_call: TRBJ1-2; cdr3_nt: TGCGCCAGCAGGCCGGGACATCTCTACTATGGCTACACCTTC; cdr3_aa: CASRPGHLYYGYTF
clone_size: few; v_call: TRBV7-8; d_call: -; j_call: TRBJ2-1; cdr3_nt: TGTGCCAGCAGCTTGCAGGGACGTGCCTACAATGAGCAGTTCTTC; cdr3_aa: CASSLQGRAYNEQFF
clone_size: -; v_call: TRBV20-1; d_call: TRBD1; j_call: TRBJ1-1; cdr3_nt: TGCAGTGCTAGAACCAGGACAGGGCGGACTGAAGCTTTCTTT; cdr3_aa: CSARTRTGRTEAFF
clone_size: few; v_call: TRBV20-1; d_call: TRBD2; j_call: TRBJ2-5; cdr3_nt: TGCAGTGCTAGTGCGGGGGGCCCGGAGACCCAGTACTTC; cdr3_aa: CSASAGGPETQYF
clone_size: -; v_call: TRBV28; d_call: TRBD1; j_call: TRBJ2-1; cdr3_nt: TGTGCCAGCAGTACCCTACCGAGACAGGGAAACAATGAGCAGTTCTTC; cdr3_aa: CASSTLPRQGNNEQFF
clone_size: few; v_call: TRBV25-1; d_call: -; j_call: TRBJ1-2; cdr3_nt: TGTGCCAGCAGTGAATATGGGGGTAGCTACACCTTC; cdr3_aa: CASSEYGGSYTF
clone_size: few; v_call: TRBV7-9; d_call: TRBD2; j_call: TRBJ2-2; cdr3_nt: TGTGCCACCCCTCGGGGGGACTTTACCGGGGAGCTGTTTTTT; cdr3_aa: CATPRGDFTGELFF
clone_size: -; v_call: TRBV9; d_call: TRBD2; j_call: TRBJ2-1; cdr3_nt: TGTGCCAGCAGGTGGCGGGAGTCCCTAGACGAGCAGTTCTTC; cdr3_aa: CASRWRESLDEQFF
clone_size: few; v_call: TRBV19; d_call: -; j_call: TRBJ2-7; cdr3_nt: TGTGCCAGTAGTACAGACATGGACGAGCAGTACTTC; cdr3_aa: CASSTDMDEQYF
clone_size: few; v_call: TRBV11-2; d_call: TRBD1; j_call: TRBJ2-6; cdr3_nt: TGTGCCAGCAGCGCCTTTGGGAGCGGACAGGAGGGGGCCAACGTCCTGACTTTC; cdr3_aa: CASSAFGSGQEGANVLTF
clone_size: few; v_call: TRBV5-1; d_call: -; j_call: TRBJ1-5; cdr3_nt: TGCGCCAGCAGCCCGACTGCCCTTGGGCAGCCCCAGCATTTT; cdr3_aa: CASSPTALGQPQHF
clone_size: many; v_call: TRBV7-2; d_call: -; j_call: TRBJ2-5; cdr3_nt: TGTGCCAGCAGCTTACGGTCAGGGTCAGAGACCCAGTACTTC; cdr3_aa: CASSLRSGSETQYF